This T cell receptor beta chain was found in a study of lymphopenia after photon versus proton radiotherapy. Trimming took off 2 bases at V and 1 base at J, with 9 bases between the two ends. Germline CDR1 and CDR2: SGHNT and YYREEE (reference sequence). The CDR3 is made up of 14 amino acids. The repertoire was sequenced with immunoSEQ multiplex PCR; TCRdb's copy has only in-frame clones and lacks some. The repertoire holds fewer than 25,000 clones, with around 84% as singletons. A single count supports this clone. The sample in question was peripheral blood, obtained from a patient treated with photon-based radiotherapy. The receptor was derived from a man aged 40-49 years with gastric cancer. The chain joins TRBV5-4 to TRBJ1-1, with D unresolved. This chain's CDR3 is CASSFGSSNTEAFF. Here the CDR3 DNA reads TGTGCCAGCAGCTTCGGGAGTTCGAACACTGAAGCTTTCTTT.